The present TCR beta chain was sequenced within a study of early T cells in non-severe SARS-CoV-2 infection (dated by TCRdb to the early 2020s). For context, the study as a whole: Bulk RNA from unsorted whole blood was used for TCR sequencing, so alpha and beta chains could not be paired. What the study reported, not specific to this receptor: VDJdb matching was skewed toward anti-spike CD8 responses and likely underestimated virus-specific expansions, missing private and CD4 specificities.

A word on this clonotype: The antigen it binds to is not known. It has no much larger one-base neighbor in the sample; base qualities were not kept.

A case-control design nested within a healthcare worker cohort in London, UK, was used, with weekly nasopharyngeal swab PCR tests and blood sampling performed. Between 23 and 31 March 2020, the week of the UK lockdown, healthcare workers were enrolled and then followed up weekly for as long as 16 weeks. The CDR3 has 14 amino acids, counting the end cysteine and phenylalanine. Only the CDR3 portion is preserved as DNA: 42 bases, with reading frame beginning at the first base. Relative to germline, V is 1 base shorter and J is 2 bases shorter, with 9 bases between their ends. In the germline V gene, CDR1 corresponds to SGHTA and CDR2 to FQGNSA. The library was made by 5' RACE. This sample was sequenced with a NextSeq 500. Unique molecular identifiers were attached to individual cDNA molecules in the TCR library protocol so that sequencing error and PCR bias could be corrected. Both TCR alpha and beta chains were sequenced, and tight co-correlation was observed between alpha and beta sequence abundances in each sample. From the authors' description of their analysis: Decombinator V4 was used to annotate the V gene, J gene and CDR3 of the TCR sequences. Expanded TCRs were defined as changing significantly between any two time points under a Poisson model with p below 0.0001. TCR abundances were normalised to the total number of TCRs sequenced per sample and were expressed as counts per million. MAIT TCRs were defined by TRAV1-2 paired with TRAJ12, TRAJ20 or TRAJ33, and iNKT TCRs by TRAV10 paired with TRAJ18. VDJdb, accessed 1 November 2021, was searched for CMV, EBV and SARS-CoV-2 annotated TCRs, with TCRs annotated for multiple antigens excluded. TCRdb took the public reads, trimmed them with fastp at Q25, ran MiXCR for clone calling and kept in-frame beta chains. Rows with a matching CDR3 protein are joined into one entry that keeps the most common DNA and genes. The V and J calls reflect TCRdb's pipeline rather than the authors' work. This sample gives some 71,000 distinct CDR3 sequences in total; 11% of them show up just once. Under 7% of the sample goes to the ten largest clones.

This receptor was obtained from an adult who was a healthcare worker with PCR-confirmed SARS-CoV-2 infection or an uninfected control (not recorded which). Here the sequenced sample was whole blood, taken at baseline. The rearrangement joined TRBV7-2 to TRBJ2-7; no D gene can be assigned with confidence. The CDR3 corresponds to CASSLVLSPYEQYF. The nucleotide sequence is TGTGCCAGCAGCTTAGTTCTCAGTCCCTACGAGCAGTACTTC. Where the CDR3 stops, the reference TRBV7-2 and TRBJ2-7 genes take over; the full variable domain is GAGVSQSPSNKVTEKGKDVELRCDPISGHTALYWYRQSLGQGLEFLIYFQGNSAPDKSGLPSDRFSAERTGGSVSTLTIQRTQQEDSAVYLCASSLVLSPYEQYFGPGTRLTVT.